The source of this T cell receptor beta chain is a study of T cell responses to AZD1222 COVID-19 vaccine (dated by TCRdb to the early 2020s). Background on the whole study: TCR sequencing covered fewer than 250 trial participants: about 210 given two doses of AZD1222 and approximately 25 given two doses of MenACWY control vaccine. Trial participants were enrolled by age into subgroups of 18-55, 56-69 and 70-plus years, and around 150, 28 and 57 TCR-sequenced participants, respectively, were included in these subgroups. Results the study describes overall, beyond this receptor: Reportedly, almost half of the unique spike-specific TCRs recognized epitopes lying outside the regions that are mutated in the B.1.351 and B.1.1.7 variants. No day 14 peak-response samples were available, so repertoires were characterized only after the peak T cell response. Conclusions about previously exposed vaccinees were limited because only six AZD1222 recipients were SARS-CoV-2 seropositive at baseline. The 56-69-year group was small, and its depth increase did not reach significance, likely because of low power. After two AZD1222 doses, spike-specific TCR breadth and depth were significantly higher than at day 0 and than in MenACWY recipients. Participants were mostly white British and included more females than males, and it was suggested by the authors that clonal diversity may have been underestimated. The vaccine-associated CD4 TCRs covered the entire spike protein, and the dominant responses fell in regions 160-218 and 743-854.

Regarding this clone: Its antigen is still unknown. The sample holds no much larger clone one base away, and base qualities are not on file.

The time point label on this specimen signifies: about 28 days (+/-7) after the second vaccine dose. AZD1222 recipients with second doses at about 4 weeks or about 12 weeks were pooled, because spike-specific TCR depth and breadth did not differ between schedules. The vaccinee samples were drawn from two UK trials, COV001 and COV002, one of which was a single-blind randomized controlled phase 2/3 trial testing AZD1222 (ChAdOx1 nCoV-19) in healthy adults. For TCRbeta chain sequencing, PBMC samples from trial participants were taken at day 0 and at day 28 after the second dose. The CDR3 regions of human TCRbeta chains were analyzed by immunosequencing. As for the authors' bioinformatics: TCRs in the repertoires were compared against a reference library of SARS-CoV-2-specific TCRs that had been generated with the MIRA antigen-specificity platform. Breadth meant the fraction of unique TCRs that were SARS-CoV-2-associated, whereas depth meant the fraction of total T cells that were SARS-CoV-2-associated. Each spike-specific TCR was assigned to its reactive spike region and to a CD4 or CD8 class using the MIRA data. Log10-transformed breadth and depth values were compared by one-way ANOVA with Sidak's multiple comparisons tests. The immuneACCESS repertoire file appears here via TCRdb, limited to in-frame rearrangements. These files lack a portion of the clones; in checked studies, under half of the deficit traces to unresolved V genes, and the cause of the others is not known. V, J and clone size were drawn from that table, and D and trimming were deduced from the DNA. The sample contains 75,000 to 95,000 clones, 85% of them found a single time. The ten largest clones represent roughly 4.5% of the sample.

CDR1 LNHDA and CDR2 SQIVND were looked up in the germline V gene (reference sequence). The CDR3 spans 14 residues, from the cysteine through the phenylalanine. The kept DNA is CDR3 alone, 42 bases in frame from the first base. Sequencing used peripheral blood, obtained 28 days after the second AZD1222 dose. The receptor comes from an adult who received the AZD1222 COVID-19 vaccine. This chain joins TRBV19 to TRBJ2-3; TRBD2 aligns with 8 central bases. The CDR3 reads CVRRGGKSTDTQYF. The sequenced DNA is TGTGTCCGACGGGGGGGCAAAAGCACAGATACGCAGTATTTT.